This T cell receptor beta chain is drawn from a study of shared clonotypes between healthy human individuals. The study's findings and limits: Few donors limited the genetic and exposure-history diversity represented.

The donor population consisted of healthy HIV-negative adults with no recent acute infections or vaccinations. A note on this clone: Its antigen is unidentified. The same CDR3 can be traced to other DNA sequences in this sample.

Generated by immunoSEQ multiplex PCR, the TCRdb table keeps only in-frame clones and is missing some. In the table there are some 1.1 million clones, approximately 80% of which are singletons. The germline V and J ends were trimmed by 5 bases and 3 bases, with 6 bases remaining between them. CDR1 and CDR2 from the germline V gene are SGHNT and YYREEE (reference sequence). The CDR3 is 12 residues long. Sequences were obtained from memory CD4+ T cells from PBMCs. Subset meaning: CD45RA-negative fraction. The chain joins TRBV5-4 to TRBJ1-5; the D is unclear. The sequence was obtained from a man between 18 and 29 years old in good health. Some clones in this sample may be carry-over from other donors' samples. The CDR3 sequence: CASSLNNQPQHF. The CDR3 DNA reads TGTGCCAGCAGTCTCAACAATCAGCCCCAGCATTTT.